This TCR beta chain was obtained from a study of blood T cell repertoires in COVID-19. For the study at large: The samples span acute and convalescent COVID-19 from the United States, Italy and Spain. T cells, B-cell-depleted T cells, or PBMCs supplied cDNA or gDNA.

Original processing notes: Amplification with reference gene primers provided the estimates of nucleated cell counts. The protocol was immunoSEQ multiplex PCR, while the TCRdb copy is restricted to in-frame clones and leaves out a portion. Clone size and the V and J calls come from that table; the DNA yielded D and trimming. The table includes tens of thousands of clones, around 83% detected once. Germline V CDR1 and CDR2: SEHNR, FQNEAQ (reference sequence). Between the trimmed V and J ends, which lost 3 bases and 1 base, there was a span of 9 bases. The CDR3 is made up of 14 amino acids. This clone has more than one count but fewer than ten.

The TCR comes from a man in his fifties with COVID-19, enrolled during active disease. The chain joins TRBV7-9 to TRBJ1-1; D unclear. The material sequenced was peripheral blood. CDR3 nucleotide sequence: TGTGCCAGCAGCTTTGGACTGAAGAACACTGAAGCTTTCTTT. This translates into CASSFGLKNTEAFF.